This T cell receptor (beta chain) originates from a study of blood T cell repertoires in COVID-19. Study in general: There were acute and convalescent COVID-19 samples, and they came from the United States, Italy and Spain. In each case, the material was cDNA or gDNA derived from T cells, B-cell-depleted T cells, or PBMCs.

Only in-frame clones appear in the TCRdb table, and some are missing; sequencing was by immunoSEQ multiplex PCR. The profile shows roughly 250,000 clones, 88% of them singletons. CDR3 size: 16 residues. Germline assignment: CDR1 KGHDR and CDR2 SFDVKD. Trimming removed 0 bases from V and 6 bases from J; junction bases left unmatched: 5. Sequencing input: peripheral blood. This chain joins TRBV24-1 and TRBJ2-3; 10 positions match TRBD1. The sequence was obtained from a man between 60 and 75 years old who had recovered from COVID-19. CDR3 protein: CATSDLARTGGDTQYF. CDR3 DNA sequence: TGTGCCACCAGTGATTTGGCTAGGACAGGGGGGGATACGCAGTATTTT.